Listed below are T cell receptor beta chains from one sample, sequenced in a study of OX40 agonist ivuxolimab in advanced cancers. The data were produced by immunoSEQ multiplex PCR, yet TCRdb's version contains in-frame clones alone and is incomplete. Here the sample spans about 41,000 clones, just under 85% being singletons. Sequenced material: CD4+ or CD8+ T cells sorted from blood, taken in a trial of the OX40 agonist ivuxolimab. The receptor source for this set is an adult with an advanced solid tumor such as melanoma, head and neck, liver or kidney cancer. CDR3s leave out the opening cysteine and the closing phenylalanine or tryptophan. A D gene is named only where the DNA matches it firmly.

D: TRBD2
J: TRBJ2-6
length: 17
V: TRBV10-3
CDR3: AISERGGSFSSGANVLT

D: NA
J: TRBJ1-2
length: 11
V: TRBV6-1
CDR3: AIKEHGDYGYT

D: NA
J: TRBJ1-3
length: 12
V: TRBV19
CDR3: ASSIDRAGNTIY

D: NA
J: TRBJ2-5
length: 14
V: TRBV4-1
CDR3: ASSQGLTGYQETQY

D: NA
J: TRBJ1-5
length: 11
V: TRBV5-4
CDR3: ASSFGINQPQH

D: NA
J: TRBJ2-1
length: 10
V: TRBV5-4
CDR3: ASSASYNEQF

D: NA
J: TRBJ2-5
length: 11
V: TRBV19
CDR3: ASSIYWGETQY

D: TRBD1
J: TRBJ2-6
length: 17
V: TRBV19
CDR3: ASDGLLRGRAAGANVLT

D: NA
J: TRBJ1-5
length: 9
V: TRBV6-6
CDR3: ASSPGQPQH

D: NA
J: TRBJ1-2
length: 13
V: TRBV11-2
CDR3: ASSLGRAANYGYT

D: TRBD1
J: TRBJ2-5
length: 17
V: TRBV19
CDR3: ASSIGPGQGFTGQETQY

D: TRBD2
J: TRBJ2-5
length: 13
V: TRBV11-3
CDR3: ASSSIAGGIETQY

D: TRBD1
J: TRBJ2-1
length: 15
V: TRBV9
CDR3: ASSSSSRPGGNNEQF

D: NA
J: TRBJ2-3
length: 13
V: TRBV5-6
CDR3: ASSRMGVSSDTQY

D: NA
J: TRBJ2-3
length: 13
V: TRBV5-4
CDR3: ASSLDLGSTDTQY

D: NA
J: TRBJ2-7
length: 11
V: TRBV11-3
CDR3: ASSSFDPYEQY

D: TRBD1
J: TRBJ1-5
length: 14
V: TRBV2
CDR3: ASSAGTGISNQPQH

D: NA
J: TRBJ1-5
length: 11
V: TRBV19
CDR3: ASAASTNQPQH

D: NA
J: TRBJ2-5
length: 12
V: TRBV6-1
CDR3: ASSDEGKGETQY

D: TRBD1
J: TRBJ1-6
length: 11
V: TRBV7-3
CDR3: ASSFEAGGRLH

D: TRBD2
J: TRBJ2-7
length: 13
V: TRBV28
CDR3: ASSLWLAGDYEQY

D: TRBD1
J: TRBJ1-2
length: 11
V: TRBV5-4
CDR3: ASSLGTGEGYT

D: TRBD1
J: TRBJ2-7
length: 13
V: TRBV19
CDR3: ASSMGTGYFYEQY

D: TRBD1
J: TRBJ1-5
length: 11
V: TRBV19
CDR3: AGSTGANQPQH

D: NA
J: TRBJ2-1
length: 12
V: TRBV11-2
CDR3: ASSLIDRPGEQF